Listed below are T cell receptor beta chains from one sample, sequenced in a study of blood T cell repertoires in COVID-19. Assay: immunoSEQ multiplex PCR; the TCRdb copy retains only in-frame clones and omits some. The top ten hold 10% to 15% of the sample, which has 65,000 to 70,000 clones, around 90% seen once. The sample was peripheral blood. The receptor set was obtained from a human donor with active COVID-19. The donor label of this sample is uncertain. Both conserved end residues are part of each CDR3. Fields, in order: clone size, V gene, D gene, J gene, CDR3 DNA, CDR3 protein. The D gene is left open where the match is weak. Rows may omit the clone size; those that give it use once, few, many or a size class.

size: .; V: TRBV12-5; D: TRBD2; J: TRBJ2-3; DNA: TGTGCTAGTGGTTTGGTACCCTTCGCGGGAGGATTTGGCACAGATACGCAGTATTTT; CDR3: CASGLVPFAGGFGTDTQYF
size: once; V: TRBV7-2; D: .; J: TRBJ2-2; DNA: TGTGCCAGCAGCGACGGGAGAGCGGGCGTCACCGGGGAGCTGTTTTTT; CDR3: CASSDGRAGVTGELFF
size: .; V: TRBV4-3; D: TRBD1; J: TRBJ1-2; DNA: TGCGCCAGCAGCCAAGGAGGTGGGCAGGGGGTACACTATGGCTACACCTTC; CDR3: CASSQGGGQGVHYGYTF
size: .; V: TRBV12-3/TRBV12-4; D: .; J: TRBJ2-1; DNA: TGTGCCAGCAGACTGTGGGGCGATGAGCAGTTCTTC; CDR3: CASRLWGDEQFF
size: .; V: TRBV7-8; D: .; J: TRBJ1-4; DNA: TGTGCCAGCAGCCTCACAACTAATGAAAAACTGTTTTTT; CDR3: CASSLTTNEKLFF
size: .; V: TRBV9; D: .; J: TRBJ1-1; DNA: TGTGCCAGCAGCGTCCGGACTGAAGCTTTCTTT; CDR3: CASSVRTEAFF
size: .; V: TRBV28; D: .; J: TRBJ1-5; DNA: TGTGCCAGCAGTTTGGCACAGGGCGGTCAGCCCCAGCATTTT; CDR3: CASSLAQGGQPQHF
size: .; V: TRBV7-9; D: TRBD2; J: TRBJ2-5; DNA: TGTGCCAGCAGCTATCTAATAGCGGGAGGGCCGGAGACCCAGTACTTC; CDR3: CASSYLIAGGPETQYF
size: .; V: TRBV18; D: TRBD1; J: TRBJ2-1; DNA: TGTGCCAGCTCACCAAACCAGGGGGAAAAGGTTGAGCAGTTCTTC; CDR3: CASSPNQGEKVEQFF
size: .; V: TRBV13; D: .; J: TRBJ1-1; DNA: TGTGCCAGCAGCTTATTTAACAGGGTTGATGAAGCTTTCTTT; CDR3: CASSLFNRVDEAFF
size: .; V: TRBV5-1; D: TRBD1; J: TRBJ2-1; DNA: TGCGCCAGCAGCGGGACAGGGAACCACTACAATGAGCAGTTCTTC; CDR3: CASSGTGNHYNEQFF
size: few; V: TRBV5-1; D: TRBD1; J: TRBJ1-2; DNA: TGCGCCAGCAGCCCTGGACAGGCCAACTATGGCTACACCTTC; CDR3: CASSPGQANYGYTF
size: .; V: TRBV6-6; D: .; J: TRBJ1-2; DNA: TGTGCCAGCAGTTACACGACAGCTAACTATGGCTACACCTTC; CDR3: CASSYTTANYGYTF
size: .; V: TRBV10-3; D: .; J: TRBJ1-1; DNA: TGTGCCATCAGTAACAGGGTTCATCCTGAAGCTTTCTTT; CDR3: CAISNRVHPEAFF